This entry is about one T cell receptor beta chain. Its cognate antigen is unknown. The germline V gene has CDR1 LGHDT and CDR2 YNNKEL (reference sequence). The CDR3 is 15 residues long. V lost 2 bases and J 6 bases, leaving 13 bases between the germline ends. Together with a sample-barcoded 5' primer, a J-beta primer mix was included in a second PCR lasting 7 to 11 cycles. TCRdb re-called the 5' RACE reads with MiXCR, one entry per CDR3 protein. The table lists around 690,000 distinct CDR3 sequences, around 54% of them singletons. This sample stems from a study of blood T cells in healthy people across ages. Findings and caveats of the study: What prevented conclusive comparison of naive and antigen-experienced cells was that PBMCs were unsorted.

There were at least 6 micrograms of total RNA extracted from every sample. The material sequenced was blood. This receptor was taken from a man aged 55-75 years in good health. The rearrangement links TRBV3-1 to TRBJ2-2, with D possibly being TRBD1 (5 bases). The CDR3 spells CASSQRRVDAGELFF. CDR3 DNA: TGTGCCAGCAGCCAACGCAGGGTTGACGCCGGGGAGCTGTTTTTT.